The entry below gives a single T cell receptor beta chain sequence along with its context. Its antigen is as yet unknown. Some second doses came at about 4 weeks and others at about 12 weeks; these were pooled. This CDR3 contains 15 residues. V shed 5 bases and J shed 0 bases, with 11 bases lying between them. In germline, CDR1 is MNHEY, CDR2 SVGEGT. This sample was taken from a study of T cell responses to AZD1222 COVID-19 vaccine. Findings and caveats of the study: Repertoire sampling occurred only after the peak T cell response.

Produced via immunoSEQ multiplex PCR; TCRdb's table is partial and in-frame only. This table holds about 200,000 clones, about 89% found once. Sample: peripheral blood, taken 28 days after the second AZD1222 dose. The clonotype originates from an adult who received the AZD1222 COVID-19 vaccine. V usage is TRBV6-2 or TRBV6-3 and J usage is TRBJ1-5; possibly TRBD1 for D (5 bases). The CDR3 loop reads CASSPTAYSNQPQHF. Written as DNA, the CDR3 is TGTGCCAGCAGTCCGACAGCCTATAGCAATCAGCCCCAGCATTTT.